Listed here are 5 T cell receptor beta chains from one sample, sequenced in a study of sequential checkpoint blockade in melanoma. Described treatment: randomized to nivolumab then ipilimumab (arm A) or the reverse (arm B). Clones were read by immunoSEQ multiplex PCR, and TCRdb kept only the in-frame ones, dropping some. This table has 9,500 to 13,000 clones, less than 80% appearing once. Sequences were derived from CD8+ T cells sorted from blood (inferred from file names), sampled from a patient given nivolumab and ipilimumab in sequence. Receptors were obtained from a human donor with melanoma.

This clone was counted between two and nine times. The chain uses TRBV9 and TRBJ2-5, with TRBD2 as a possible D gene (6 bases). CDR1 and CDR2 (germline): SGDLS, YYNGEE. With 0 bases removed from V and 5 bases from J, the gap between germline ends came to 11 bases. The CDR3 sequence is 14 residues long. This chain's CDR3 is CASSVEGGRETQYF. The CDR3 DNA reads TGTGCCAGCAGCGTAGAGGGAGGTCGGGAGACCCAGTACTTC. The full variable domain, rest sourced from reference TRBV9 and TRBJ2-5, is DSGVTQTPKHLITATGQRVTLRCSPRSGDLSVYWYQQSLDQGLQFLIQYYNGEERAKGNILERFSAQQFPDLHSELNLSSLELGDSALYFCASSVEGGRETQYFGPGTRLLVL.

V usage is TRBV19 and J usage is TRBJ2-7, with 11 bases lining up with TRBD2. Germline V gene data show CDR1 as LNHDA and CDR2 as SQIVND (reference sequence). There are 15 residues in the CDR3. The J segment lost 4 bases and the V segment lost 5 bases, leaving 7 bases of the junction unmatched. The CDR3: CASSELAGVGYEQYF. DNA for the CDR3: TGTGCCAGTAGTGAACTAGCGGGAGTAGGGTACGAGCAGTACTTC. The variable domain in full, with the rest retrieved from reference TRBV19 and TRBJ2-7, is DGGITQSPKYLFRKEGQNVTLSCEQNLNHDAMYWYRQDPGQGLRLIYYSQIVNDFQKGDIAEGYSVSREKKESFPLTVTSAQKNPTAFYLCASSELAGVGYEQYFGPGTRLTVT.

The rearrangement uses TRBV9 and TRBJ1-1, with D tentatively TRBD1 (6 bases). V lost 3 bases and J lost 7, with 13 bases in between. This CDR3 is built from 13 residues. Looked up from germline, CDR1 is SGDLS and CDR2 is YYNGEE. The CDR3 coding sequence is TGTGCCAGCAGCGAACAGGGCAAGGTTGAAGCTTTCTTT. Amino acid sequence: CASSEQGKVEAFF.

The chain's CDR3 is CASSLGGRPADTQYF. The CDR3 DNA reads TGTGCCAGCAGCTTAGGCGGGAGGCCCGCAGATACGCAGTATTTT. V gene TRBV7-3 combines with J gene TRBJ2-3, with 8 bases identical to TRBD2. The J segment lost 4 bases and the V segment lost 2 bases, leaving 5 bases of the junction unmatched. The length of the CDR3 is 15 residues. The germline V gene has CDR1 SGHTA and CDR2 FQGTGA.

The rearrangement uses TRBV27 and TRBJ2-7; TRBD2 is a possible D gene (6 bases). CDR1 MNHEY and CDR2 SMNVEV come from the germline V gene (reference sequence). V lost 0 bases, J lost 2 bases, and 11 bases lay in between. CDR3 length: 15 amino acids. The CDR3 here is CASSLSGGFTYEQYF. Written as DNA, the CDR3 is TGTGCCAGCAGTTTATCGGGGGGTTTTACCTACGAGCAGTACTTC.